Presented here are 30 T cell receptor beta chains from one specimen sequenced in a study of blood T cell repertoires in COVID-19. Produced via immunoSEQ multiplex PCR; TCRdb's table is partial and in-frame only. The table includes 250,000 or so clones, 90% detected once. Sequencing was performed on peripheral blood. These receptors were taken from a woman aged 60-75 years with COVID-19, enrolled during active disease.

As DNA, the CDR3 is TGTGCCAGCAGGATGGGACAGAGATATGGAAACACCATATATTTT. It yields the protein CASRMGQRYGNTIYF. The V gene is TRBV2, the J gene TRBJ1-3; 7 nucleotides agree with TRBD1. CDR1 and CDR2 from the germline V gene are SNHLY and FYNNEI. Germline trimming cut 6 bases from V and 3 bases from J; bases unmatched to any gene: 8. The CDR3 runs 15 residues.

The rearrangement joins TRBV28 to TRBJ1-2; 10 bases agree with TRBD1. The germline gives CDR1 MDHEN, CDR2 SYDVKM. The CDR3 is 15 residues long. The J segment lost 4 bases and the V segment lost 4 bases, leaving 6 bases of the junction unmatched. The CDR3 nucleotides are TGTGCCAGCAGTTCCGAGACAGGGGGCACCTATGGCTACACCTTC. Translating gives CASSSETGGTYGYTF.

This clone has only one observation. V and J are TRBV19 and TRBJ2-3, with 7 bases identical to TRBD2. The CDR3 extends over 14 amino acids. The V and J ends lost 6 bases and 0 bases, in that order; junction bases with no gene match: 3. Germline values: CDR1 LNHDA, CDR2 SQIVND (reference sequence). The CDR3 region has the DNA TGTGCCAGTAGGGTAGCGGGCAGCACAGATACGCAGTATTTT. It codes for CASRVAGSTDTQYF.

This chain uses TRBV7-9 with TRBJ1-1, with TRBD1 as a possible D gene (6 bases). The CDR3 has 12 amino acids. V was clipped by 2 bases and J by 11 bases, with 12 bases between them. The germline gives CDR1 SEHNR, CDR2 FQNEAQ (reference sequence). The CDR3 sequence: CASSLLQGLAFF. The CDR3 DNA is TGTGCCAGCAGCTTACTCCAGGGGCTCGCTTTCTTT.

V gene TRBV18 combines with J gene TRBJ1-1; D is perhaps TRBD1 (6 bases). V was clipped by 4 bases and J by 1 base, with 13 bases between them. The germline V gene has CDR1 KGHSH and CDR2 LQKENI. This CDR3 has 15 residues. In DNA, the CDR3 is TGTGCCAGCTCACTAACCGGGACACCGAACACTGAAGCTTTCTTT. Amino acids: CASSLTGTPNTEAFF.

This rearrangement joins TRBV2 to TRBJ1-4, with D possibly being TRBD1 (5 bases). The V end lost 2 bases, the J end lost 0 bases, and 13 bases lay between the germline ends. Germline-derived CDR1 and CDR2 are SNHLY and FYNNEI. CDR3 size: 17 residues. CDR3 sequence (DNA): TGTGCCAGCAGTGAAAGGGCGTACAGGACAACTAATGAAAAACTGTTTTTT. This translates into CASSERAYRTTNEKLFF.

The rearrangement uses TRBV2 and TRBJ2-2; D remains unclear. Trimming removed 4 bases at V and 0 bases at J, with 9 bases between. Germline values: CDR1 SNHLY, CDR2 FYNNEI. The CDR3 consists of 15 residues. The CDR3 loop reads CASSGRRTNTGELFF. The CDR3, as DNA: TGTGCCAGCAGTGGAAGGCGGACGAACACCGGGGAGCTGTTTTTT.

V and J are TRBV5-5 and TRBJ1-5, with D tentatively TRBD1 (6 bases). The CDR3 loop spans 17 amino acids. Germline assignment: CDR1 SGHKS and CDR2 YYEKEE (reference sequence). Trimming took 2 bases from V and 4 from J, leaving 19 bases between them. The CDR3, as DNA: TGTGCCAGCAGCTTAGCAAATCCAGGGGTTCGGAATCAGCCCCAGCATTTT. This encodes CASSLANPGVRNQPQHF.

The chain employs TRBV4-1 and TRBJ1-6, with 8 nucleotides matching TRBD1. J was trimmed by 5 bases and V by 4 bases; bases with no gene match: 4. This CDR3 spans 15 amino acids. Germline V gene lookup returns CDR1 MGHRA and CDR2 YSYEKL. The CDR3 DNA follows: TGCGCCAGCAGCCTAGGACAGGGTAATAATTCACCCCTCCACTTT. Translating gives CASSLGQGNNSPLHF.

The chain is built from TRBV7-6 and TRBJ1-1; no clear D. Trimming removed 1 base at V and 7 bases at J, with 13 bases between. The CDR3 sequence is 14 residues long. Germline V gene data show CDR1 as SGHVS and CDR2 as FNYEAQ. In nucleotides, the CDR3 is TGTGCCAGCAGCTTAGTCGGTCTTCTAGGTGAAGCTTTCTTT. This codes for CASSLVGLLGEAFF.

The gene calls are TRBV7-9 and TRBJ1-6; the match to TRBD1 covers 8 bases. V lost 7 bases and J lost 5; bases outside the gene matches: 4. CDR1 and CDR2 (germline): SEHNR, FQNEAQ (reference sequence). The CDR3 is made up of 14 amino acids. The chain's CDR3 is CASKPGGDNSPLHF. The CDR3 region has the DNA TGTGCCAGCAAGCCAGGGGGCGATAATTCACCCCTCCACTTT.

The V call is TRBV7-2, the J call TRBJ2-3, with no clear D. The ends were cut back, 5 bases at V and 0 bases at J, with 9 bases in the middle. The CDR3 spans 14 residues. Looked up from germline, CDR1 is SGHTA and CDR2 is FQGNSA. The CDR3 protein is CASSPSSSTDTQYF. The CDR3 nucleotides are TGTGCCAGCAGCCCTTCTTCGAGCACAGATACGCAGTATTTT.

CDR3 DNA: TGTGCCAGCAGACGAAAACAGGGGGGAGGCTACACCTTC. Amino acid sequence: CASRRKQGGGYTF. The chain employs TRBV7-3 and TRBJ1-2; 8 bases fit TRBD1. The J segment lost 8 bases and the V segment lost 6 bases, leaving 8 bases of the junction unmatched. CDR3 length: 13 residues. Germline assignment: CDR1 SGHTA and CDR2 FQGTGA.

CDR3 sequence (DNA): TGTGCCAGCGGTCTGGTAACAGGACATAGCACAGATACGCAGTATTTT. Protein sequence: CASGLVTGHSTDTQYF. This chain uses TRBV7-8 with TRBJ2-3; TRBD1 might be the D (5 bases). CDR1 SGHVS and CDR2 FQNEAQ come from the germline V gene. The CDR3 contains 16 residues. The V end lost 8 bases, the J end lost 0 bases, and 18 bases lay between the germline ends.

In this sample, this clone turned up once. This chain links TRBV9 with TRBJ2-3, with D tentatively TRBD1 (6 bases). In germline, CDR1 is SGDLS, CDR2 YYNGEE. This CDR3 is 16 amino acids long. The V end was cut by 3 bases, the J end by 3 bases, with 17 bases between. The CDR3 nucleotides read TGTGCCAGCAGCGGATCGGGACAAGTCAGGACAGATACGCAGTATTTT. Its translation: CASSGSGQVRTDTQYF.

This clone was seen only once. This chain connects TRBV19 to TRBJ2-3, with TRBD2 matching over 10 bases. Germline V gene lookup returns CDR1 LNHDA and CDR2 SQIVND (reference sequence). Trimming at V came to 4 bases and at J to 4 bases, leaving 8 bases not matched to a gene. This CDR3 region has 16 residues. The CDR3 DNA sequence: TGTGCCAGTAGTACTTTTAAGCGGGGGGGCGCAGATACGCAGTATTTT. Amino acids: CASSTFKRGGADTQYF.

Comment on this clone: At the DNA level, this CDR3 is encoded by other sequences in the same sample as well. The gene calls are TRBV30 and TRBJ2-7; weak D call: TRBD1 (6 bases). CDR1 and CDR2 from the germline V gene are GTSNPN and SVGIG (reference sequence). Trimming shortened V by 2 bases and J by 4 bases, and 9 bases separated the two germline ends. This CDR3 is built from 12 residues. CDR3 amino acids: CAWSPDRYEQYF. CDR3 DNA: TGTGCCTGGAGTCCTGACAGGTACGAGCAGTACTTC.

The chain links TRBV4-1 to TRBJ2-5; no clear D gene. This CDR3 is 13 amino acids long. V dropped 2 bases and J dropped 3 bases, with 7 bases sitting between them. The germline CDR1 and CDR2 sequences are MGHRA and YSYEKL. CDR3 in DNA: TGCGCCAGCAGCCAATGGAGAAAAGAGACCCAGTACTTC. Its translation is CASSQWRKETQYF.

A single count supports this clone. The chain has TRBV5-4 and TRBJ1-5, with D possibly being TRBD1 (5 bases). Germline CDR1 reads SGHNT; CDR2 reads YYREEE (reference sequence). The V and J ends lost 4 bases and 1 base respectively, with 12 bases between them. The CDR3 is made up of 15 amino acids. CDR3 nucleotides: TGTGCCAGCAGCGCGGGGGGAGGGAGCAATCAGCCCCAGCATTTT. It is translated as CASSAGGGSNQPQHF.

This clone has more than one count but fewer than ten. The V gene is TRBV7-3, the J gene TRBJ1-6; no definite D call. The CDR3 consists of 13 residues. The germline CDR1 and CDR2 sequences are SGHTA and FQGTGA. Trimming took 5 bases from V and 6 from J, leaving 8 bases between them. The CDR3 reads CASSLVFNSPLHF. In nucleotides, the CDR3 is TGTGCCAGCAGCCTTGTCTTTAATTCACCCCTCCACTTT.

The chain employs TRBV4-1 and TRBJ1-1; D ambiguous. CDR1 is MGHRA and CDR2 is YSYEKL in the germline V gene. The CDR3 is made up of 16 amino acids. V lost 1 base and J lost 1, with 13 bases in between. The CDR3 DNA reads as TGCGCCAGCAGCCAAGTGTATCTTGTCAGGAACACTGAAGCTTTCTTT. Protein product: CASSQVYLVRNTEAFF.

V gene TRBV2 combines with J gene TRBJ2-7; maybe TRBD1 (6 bases). Trimming left V 7 bases short and J 3 bases short, with 19 bases between. The germline V gene has CDR1 SNHLY and CDR2 FYNNEI. This CDR3 is built from 15 residues. CDR3 loop: CASIPGQLLGYEQYF. CDR3 DNA: TGTGCCAGCATTCCGGGACAACTCTTGGGCTACGAGCAGTACTTC.

V is TRBV3-1 (or the pseudogene TRBV3-2) and J is TRBJ1-2; D gene uncertain. CDR1 and CDR2 (germline): LGHDT, YNNKEL (reference sequence). The V end lost 1 base, the J end lost 2 bases, and 17 bases lay between the germline ends. The CDR3 covers 17 residues. CDR3 nucleotide sequence: TGTGCCAGCAGCCAAGTAGGCAGCCCTTTGGGCAACTATGGCTACACCTTC. Protein product: CASSQVGSPLGNYGYTF.

This clone was seen a few times. The J gene is TRBJ1-1, the V gene TRBV6-5; unclear D gene. The CDR3 has 14 residues. V was shortened by 1 base and J by 5 bases, with 11 bases between the two germline ends. Germline V gives CDR1 MNHEY, CDR2 SVGAGI. CDR3 in DNA: TGTGCCAGCAGTTACTTAGGTGGAGTAACTGAAGCTTTCTTT. It codes for CASSYLGGVTEAFF.

A single count supports this clone. This sequence joins TRBV3-1 (or the pseudogene TRBV3-2) and TRBJ2-7; no reliable D call. The germline CDR1 and CDR2 sequences are LGHDT and YNNKEL (reference sequence). The CDR3 sequence is 12 residues long. The V gene lost 1 base and the J gene lost 7 bases, with 8 bases spanning the gap. CDR3 nucleotides: TGTGCCAGCAGCCAAGTGAGGCAAGAGCAGTACTTC. Protein sequence: CASSQVRQEQYF.

The rearrangement links TRBV7-3 to TRBJ1-6; the D gene is possibly TRBD1 (5 bases). V was shortened by 1 base and J by 8 bases, with 12 bases between the two germline ends. The length of the CDR3 is 15 residues. The V gene's germline CDR1 is SGHTA and CDR2 FQGTGA. CDR3 DNA sequence: TGTGCCAGCAGCTTAATGGGTACGGGGGATTCACCCCTCCACTTT. As protein: CASSLMGTGDSPLHF. Combining the CDR3 with reference TRBV7-3 and TRBJ1-6 gives the whole variable domain GAGVSQTPSNKVTEKGKYVELRCDPISGHTALYWYRQSLGQGPEFLIYFQGTGAADDSGLPNDRFFAVRPEGSVSTLKIQRTERGDSAVYLCASSLMGTGDSPLHFGNGTRLTVT.

CDR3 DNA: TGTGCCAGCTCTCGACAGGAGAACACTGAAGCTTTCTTT. Translating gives CASSRQENTEAFF. This sequence joins TRBV18 and TRBJ1-1; D is possibly TRBD1 (6 bases). The germline V gene encodes CDR1 KGHSH and CDR2 LQKENI. With 6 bases removed from V and 1 base from J, the gap between germline ends came to 9 bases. This CDR3 is built from 13 residues.

This clone showed up just once. This chain connects TRBV19 to TRBJ1-3; a possible D gene is TRBD1 (6 bases). CDR3 size: 16 residues. V was pared by 7 bases and J by 1 base, with 17 bases between. Germline CDR1 and CDR2: LNHDA and SQIVND (reference sequence). The CDR3 nucleotides are TGTGCCAGTACTTTGGCGACAGGACTTTCTGGAAACACCATATATTTT. Translated, it gives CASTLATGLSGNTIYF.

This clone is a singleton in its sample. The gene calls are TRBV27 and TRBJ1-6; 9 positions agree with TRBD1. Germline-derived CDR1 and CDR2 are MNHEY and SMNVEV (reference sequence). The CDR3 sequence is 18 residues long. Trimming cost V 2 bases and J 5 bases; bases outside gene matches: 10. This chain's CDR3 is CASSLDLPGQGNNSPLHF. CDR3 DNA sequence: TGTGCCAGCAGTTTAGACCTCCCCGGACAGGGGAATAATTCACCCCTCCACTTT.

The chain couples TRBV7-3 to TRBJ2-1, with 9 bases aligning to TRBD1. The junction had 3 bases not matched to a gene; V was cut back by 3 bases and J by 3 bases. CDR1 SGHTA and CDR2 FQGTGA come from the germline V gene. The CDR3 sequence is 15 residues long. The DNA for the CDR3 is TGTGCCAGCAGCTTTGGGGACAGGGACTACAATGAGCAGTTCTTC. As protein: CASSFGDRDYNEQFF.